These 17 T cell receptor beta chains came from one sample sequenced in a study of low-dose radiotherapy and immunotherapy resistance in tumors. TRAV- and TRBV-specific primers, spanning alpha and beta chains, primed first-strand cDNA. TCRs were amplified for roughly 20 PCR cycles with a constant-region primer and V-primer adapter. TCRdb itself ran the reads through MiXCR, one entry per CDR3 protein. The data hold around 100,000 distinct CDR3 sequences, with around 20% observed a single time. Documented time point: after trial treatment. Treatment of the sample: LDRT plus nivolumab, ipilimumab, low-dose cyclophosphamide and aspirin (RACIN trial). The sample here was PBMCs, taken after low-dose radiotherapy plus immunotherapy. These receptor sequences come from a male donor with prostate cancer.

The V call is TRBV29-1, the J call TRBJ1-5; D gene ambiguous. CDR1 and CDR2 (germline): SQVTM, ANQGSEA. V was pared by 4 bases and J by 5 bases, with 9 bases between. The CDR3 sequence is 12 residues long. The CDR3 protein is CSVVTGDQPQHF. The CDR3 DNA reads TGCAGCGTTGTTACGGGAGATCAGCCCCAGCATTTT.

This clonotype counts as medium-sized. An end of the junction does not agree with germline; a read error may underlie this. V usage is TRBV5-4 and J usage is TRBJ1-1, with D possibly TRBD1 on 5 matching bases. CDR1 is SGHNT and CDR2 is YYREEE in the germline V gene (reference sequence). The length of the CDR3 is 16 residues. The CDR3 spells CASSQDRPGPNTEAFF. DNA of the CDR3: TGCGCCAGCAGCCAAGATCGCCCGGGGCCGAACACTGAAGCTTTCTTT.

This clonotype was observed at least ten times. The CDR3 region has the DNA TGTGCCATCAGTGATGGCGGCGGGGGGGGTCGGTCAACAGATACGCAGTATTTT. As protein: CAISDGGGGGRSTDTQYF. This rearrangement joins TRBV10-3 to TRBJ2-3, with TRBD2 matching over 9 bases. This CDR3 has 18 residues. CDR1 ENHRY and CDR2 SYGVKD come from the germline V gene. V dropped 3 bases and J dropped 3; count of bases not matched to a gene: 13.

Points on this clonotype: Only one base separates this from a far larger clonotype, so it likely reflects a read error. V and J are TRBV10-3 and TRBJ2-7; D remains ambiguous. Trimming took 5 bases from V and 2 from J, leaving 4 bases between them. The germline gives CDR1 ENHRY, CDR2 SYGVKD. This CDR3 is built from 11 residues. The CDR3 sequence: CAISPAYEQYF. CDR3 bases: TGTGCCATCAGTCCGGCCTACGAGCAGTACTTC.

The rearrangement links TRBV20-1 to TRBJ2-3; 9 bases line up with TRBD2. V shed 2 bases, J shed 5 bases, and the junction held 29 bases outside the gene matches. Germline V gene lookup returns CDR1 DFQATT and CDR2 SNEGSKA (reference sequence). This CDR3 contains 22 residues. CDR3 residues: CSARPKRGDRGGEREVRDTQYF. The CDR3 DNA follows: TGCAGTGCTAGACCAAAAAGAGGGGATAGAGGCGGTGAGCGGGAGGTGAGAGATACGCAGTATTTT.

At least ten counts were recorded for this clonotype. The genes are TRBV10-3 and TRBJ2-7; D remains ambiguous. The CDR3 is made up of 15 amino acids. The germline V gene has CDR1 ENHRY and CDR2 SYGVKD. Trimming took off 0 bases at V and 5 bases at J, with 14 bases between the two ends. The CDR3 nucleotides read TGTGCCATCAGTGAGTCGTTAGCCATCGGTAACGAGCAGTACTTC. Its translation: CAISESLAIGNEQYF.

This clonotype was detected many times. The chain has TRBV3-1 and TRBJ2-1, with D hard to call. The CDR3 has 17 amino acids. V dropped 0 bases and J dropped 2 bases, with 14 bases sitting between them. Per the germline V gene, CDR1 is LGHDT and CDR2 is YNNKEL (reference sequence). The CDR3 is CASSQDRRGLPYNEQFF. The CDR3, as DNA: TGTGCCAGCAGCCAAGATCGGCGTGGGCTACCCTACAATGAGCAGTTCTTC.

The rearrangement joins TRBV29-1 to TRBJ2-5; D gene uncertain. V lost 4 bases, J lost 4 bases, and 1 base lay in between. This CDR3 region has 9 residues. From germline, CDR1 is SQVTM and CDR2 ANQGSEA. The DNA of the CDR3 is TGCAGCGTTGTAGAGACCCAGTACTTC. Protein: CSVVETQYF.

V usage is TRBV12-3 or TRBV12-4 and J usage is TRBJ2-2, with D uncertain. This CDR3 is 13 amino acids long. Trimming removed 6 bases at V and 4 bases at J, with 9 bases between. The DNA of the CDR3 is TGTGCCAGCAGCCCCACGGCCACCGGGGAGCTGTTTTTT. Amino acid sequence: CASSPTATGELFF.

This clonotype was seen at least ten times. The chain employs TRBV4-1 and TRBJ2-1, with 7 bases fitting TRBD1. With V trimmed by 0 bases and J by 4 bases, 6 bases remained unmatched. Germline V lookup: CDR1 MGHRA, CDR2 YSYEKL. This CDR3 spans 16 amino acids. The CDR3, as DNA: TGCGCCAGCAGCCAAGAAAGGGGACAGATATACAATGAGCAGTTCTTC. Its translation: CASSQERGQIYNEQFF.

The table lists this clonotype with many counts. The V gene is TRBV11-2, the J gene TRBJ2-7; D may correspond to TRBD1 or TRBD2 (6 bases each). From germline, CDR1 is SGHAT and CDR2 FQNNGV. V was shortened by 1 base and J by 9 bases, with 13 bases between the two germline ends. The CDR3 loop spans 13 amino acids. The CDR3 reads CASSLAGDGGQYF. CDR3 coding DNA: TGTGCCAGCAGCTTAGCAGGGGACGGGGGGCAGTACTTC.

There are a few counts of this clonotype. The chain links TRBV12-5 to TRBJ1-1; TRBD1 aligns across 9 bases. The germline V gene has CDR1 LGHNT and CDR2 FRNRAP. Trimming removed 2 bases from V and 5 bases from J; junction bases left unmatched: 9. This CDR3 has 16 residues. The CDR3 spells CASGLPRTGGVTEAFF. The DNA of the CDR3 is TGTGCTAGTGGTTTGCCCCGAACAGGGGGCGTAACTGAAGCTTTCTTT.

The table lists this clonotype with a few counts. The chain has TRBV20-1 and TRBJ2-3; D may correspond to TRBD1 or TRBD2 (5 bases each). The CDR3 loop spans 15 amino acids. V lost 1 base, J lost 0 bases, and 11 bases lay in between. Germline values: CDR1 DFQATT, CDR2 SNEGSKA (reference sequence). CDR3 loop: CSARVQGPSTDTQYF. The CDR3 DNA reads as TGCAGTGCTAGAGTGCAGGGACCTAGCACAGATACGCAGTATTTT.

For the CDR3, the DNA is TGCGCCAGCAGCCCTACAGGGGGAGGCAATCAGCCCCAGCATTTT. Protein: CASSPTGGGNQPQHF. V is TRBV5-1 and J is TRBJ1-5; TRBD1 aligns across 8 bases. The CDR3 contains 15 residues. Germline-derived CDR1 and CDR2 are SGHRS and YFSETQ. V trimming: 4 bases; J trimming: 2 bases; junction bases outside the gene matches: 5.

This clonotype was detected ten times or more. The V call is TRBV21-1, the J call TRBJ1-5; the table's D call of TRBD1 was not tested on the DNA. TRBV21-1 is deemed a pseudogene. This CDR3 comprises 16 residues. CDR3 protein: CASSEGSGQGGRPQHF. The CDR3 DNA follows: TGTGCCAGCAGCGAAGGGTCTGGACAGGGAGGCCGGCCCCAGCATTTT.

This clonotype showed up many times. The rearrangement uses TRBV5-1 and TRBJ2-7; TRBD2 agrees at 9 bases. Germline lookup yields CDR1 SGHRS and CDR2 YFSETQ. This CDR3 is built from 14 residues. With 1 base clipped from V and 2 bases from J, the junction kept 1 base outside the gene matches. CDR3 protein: CASSLPSGAYEQYF. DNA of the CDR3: TGCGCCAGCAGCTTGCCTAGCGGGGCCTACGAGCAGTACTTC. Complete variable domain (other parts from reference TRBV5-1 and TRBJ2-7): KAGVTQTPRYLIKTRGQQVTLSCSPISGHRSVSWYQQTPGQGLQFLFEYFSETQRNKGNFPGRFSGRQFSNSRSEMNVSTLELGDSALYLCASSLPSGAYEQYFGPGTRLTVT.

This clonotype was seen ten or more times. The CDR3, as DNA: TGTGCCAGCAGTACATCACTGAACACTGAAGCTTTCTTT. Its translation is CASSTSLNTEAFF. The chain is built from TRBV12-3 or TRBV12-4 and TRBJ1-1; D ambiguous. The CDR3 is made up of 13 amino acids. The ends were cut back, 5 bases at V and 0 bases at J, with 7 bases in the middle.